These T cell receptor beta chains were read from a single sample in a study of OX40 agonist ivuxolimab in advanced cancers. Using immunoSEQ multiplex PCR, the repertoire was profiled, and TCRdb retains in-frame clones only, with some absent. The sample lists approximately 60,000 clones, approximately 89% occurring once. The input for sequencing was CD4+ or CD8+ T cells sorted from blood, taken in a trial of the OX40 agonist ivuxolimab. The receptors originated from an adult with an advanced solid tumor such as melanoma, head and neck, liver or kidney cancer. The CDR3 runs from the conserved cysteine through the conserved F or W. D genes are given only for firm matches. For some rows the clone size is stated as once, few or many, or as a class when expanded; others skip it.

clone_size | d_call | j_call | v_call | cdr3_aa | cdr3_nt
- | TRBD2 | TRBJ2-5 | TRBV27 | CASSPPGGGGAEETQYF | TGTGCCAGCAGTCCGCCCGGGGGGGGAGGGGCCGAAGAGACCCAGTACTTC
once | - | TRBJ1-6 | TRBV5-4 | CASSWGRSPLHF | TGTGCCAGCAGCTGGGGCCGTTCACCCCTCCACTTT
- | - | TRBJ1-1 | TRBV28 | CASSSRGLGTEAFF | TGTGCCAGCAGTTCCCGAGGCCTAGGCACTGAAGCTTTCTTT
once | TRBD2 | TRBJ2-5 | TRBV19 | CASSIGAGVETQYF | TGTGCCAGTAGTATTGGTGCGGGGGTAGAGACCCAGTACTTC
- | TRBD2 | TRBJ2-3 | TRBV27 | CASSPTPGRGRDTQYF | TGTGCCAGCAGCCCGACCCCGGGGAGGGGAAGAGATACGCAGTATTTT
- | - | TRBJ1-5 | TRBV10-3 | CAISDEGGDQPQHF | TGTGCCATCAGTGATGAAGGCGGAGATCAGCCCCAGCATTTT
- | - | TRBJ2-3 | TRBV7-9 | CASSLGAYSPTDTQYF | TGTGCCAGCAGCTTAGGAGCATACAGTCCGACAGATACGCAGTATTTT
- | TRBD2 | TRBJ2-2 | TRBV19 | CASSLGREAPGELFF | TGTGCCAGTAGTCTGGGGCGGGAGGCCCCCGGGGAGCTGTTTTTT
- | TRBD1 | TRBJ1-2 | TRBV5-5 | CASSLGQGAGGYTF | TGTGCCAGCAGCCTTGGACAGGGGGCAGGTGGCTACACCTTC
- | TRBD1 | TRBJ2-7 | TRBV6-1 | CASSEVQGAYEQYF | TGTGCCAGCAGTGAAGTACAGGGGGCCTACGAGCAGTACTTC
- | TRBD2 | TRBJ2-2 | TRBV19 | CASRVRHMTSGRRTGELFF | TGTGCCAGTAGGGTACGGCACATGACTAGCGGGAGGCGGACCGGGGAGCTGTTTTTT
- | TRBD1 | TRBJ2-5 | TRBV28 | CASSQQGIRETQYF | TGTGCCAGCAGTCAACAGGGGATTAGAGAGACCCAGTACTTC
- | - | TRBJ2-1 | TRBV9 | CASSVGDNEQFF | TGTGCCAGCAGCGTAGGGGACAATGAGCAGTTCTTC
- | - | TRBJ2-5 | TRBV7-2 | CASSSWTRGGPGTQYF | TGTGCCAGCAGCTCATGGACTAGGGGGGGCCCGGGGACCCAGTACTTC
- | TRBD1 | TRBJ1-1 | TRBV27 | CASSLSQGGTEAFF | TGTGCCAGCAGTTTATCCCAGGGGGGCACTGAAGCTTTCTTT
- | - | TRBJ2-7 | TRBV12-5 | CASGLDRTYEQYF | TGTGCTAGTGGTTTGGACAGAACCTACGAGCAGTACTTC
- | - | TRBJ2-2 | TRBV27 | CASSPTMPGELFF | TGTGCCAGCAGTCCCACGATGCCCGGGGAGCTGTTTTTT
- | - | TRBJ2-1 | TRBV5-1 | CASSDSETRAYNEQFF | TGCGCCAGCAGCGACAGCGAGACTAGAGCCTACAATGAGCAGTTCTTC
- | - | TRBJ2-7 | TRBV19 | CASSRSRDSYEQYF | TGTGCCAGTAGTAGATCCCGGGACTCCTACGAGCAGTACTTC
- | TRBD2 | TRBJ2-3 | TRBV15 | CATSSRSGRAIDTQYF | TGTGCCACCAGCTCCCGTAGCGGGAGGGCCATAGATACGCAGTATTTT
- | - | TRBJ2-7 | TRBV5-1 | CASSLWGESGSYEQYF | TGCGCCAGCAGCCTCTGGGGGGAGTCCGGCTCCTACGAGCAGTACTTC
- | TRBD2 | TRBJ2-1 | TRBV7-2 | CASSLGSTSVNEQFF | TGTGCCAGCAGCTTAGGGTCTACTAGCGTTAATGAGCAGTTCTTC
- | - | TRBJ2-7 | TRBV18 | CASSPPRSYEQYF | TGTGCCAGCTCACCACCGAGATCCTACGAGCAGTACTTC
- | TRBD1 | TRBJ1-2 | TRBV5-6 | CASSLGQGLDGYTF | TGTGCCAGCAGCTTGGGACAGGGGTTAGATGGCTACACCTTC
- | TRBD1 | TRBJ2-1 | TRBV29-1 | CSVEGTGTYNEQFF | TGCAGCGTTGAAGGGACAGGGACCTACAATGAGCAGTTCTTC
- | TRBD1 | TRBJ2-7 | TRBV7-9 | CASSPRDSLGFEQYF | TGTGCCAGCAGCCCTCGGGACAGCTTAGGGTTCGAGCAGTACTTC